The clone carrying this TCR beta chain came up once. Its matching antigen is unknown. Several immunoSEQ plates received, in even portions, the genomic DNA of each subset. Profiling relied on immunoSEQ multiplex PCR, and the TCRdb table lists in-frame clones only, not all of them. The sample records over a million clones, about 84% being singletons. These data originate in a study of shared clonotypes between healthy human individuals. Study overall: Aged 18 to 49, the donors were a couple of women and three men.

Findings and limits, study-wide: The expectation was that sequencing depth would affect clonotype sharing among donors.

Germline assignment: CDR1 KGHSH and CDR2 LQKENI. The CDR3 spans 13 residues. All the donors were Caucasian adults who lived in Nashville, Tennessee. The clonotype comes from a man between 18 and 29 years old in good health. Some clones in this sample may be carry-over from other donors' samples. The V gene is TRBV18, the J gene TRBJ2-5; D unresolved. The J call is uncertain, as TRBJ2-7 better fits the DNA end. The sequenced sample was memory CD4+ T cells from PBMCs. Subset indicated: CD45RA-negative fraction. The CDR3 is CASSPSLAYEQYF. The CDR3 DNA reads TGTGCCAGCTCACCTTCACTGGCCTACGAGCAGTACTTC.